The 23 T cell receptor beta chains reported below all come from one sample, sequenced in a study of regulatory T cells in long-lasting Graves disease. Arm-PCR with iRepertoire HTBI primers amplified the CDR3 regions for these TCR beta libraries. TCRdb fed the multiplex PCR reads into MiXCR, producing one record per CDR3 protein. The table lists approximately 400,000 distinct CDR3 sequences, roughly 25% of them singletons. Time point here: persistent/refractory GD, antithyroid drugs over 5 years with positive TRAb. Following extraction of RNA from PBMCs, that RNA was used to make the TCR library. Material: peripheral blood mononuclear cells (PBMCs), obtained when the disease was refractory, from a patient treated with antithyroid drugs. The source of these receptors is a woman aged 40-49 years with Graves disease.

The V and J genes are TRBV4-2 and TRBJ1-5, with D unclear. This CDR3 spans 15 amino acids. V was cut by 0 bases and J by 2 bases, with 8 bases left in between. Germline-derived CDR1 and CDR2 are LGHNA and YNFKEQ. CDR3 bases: TGTGCCAGCAGCCAAGACATTTTTGGCAATCAGCCCCAGCATTTT. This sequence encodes CASSQDIFGNQPQHF.

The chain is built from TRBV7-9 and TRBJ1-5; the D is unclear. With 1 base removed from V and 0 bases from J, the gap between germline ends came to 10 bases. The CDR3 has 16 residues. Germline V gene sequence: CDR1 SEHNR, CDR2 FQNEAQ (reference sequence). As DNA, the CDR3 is TGTGCCAGCAGCTTAGAAGGGATTTATAGCAATCAGCCCCAGCATTTT. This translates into CASSLEGIYSNQPQHF.

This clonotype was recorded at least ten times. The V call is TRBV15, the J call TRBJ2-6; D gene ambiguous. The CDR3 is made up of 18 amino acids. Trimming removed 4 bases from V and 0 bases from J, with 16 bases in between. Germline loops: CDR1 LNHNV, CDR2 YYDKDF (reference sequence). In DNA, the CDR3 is TGTGCCACCAGCACAATAACGAGGCCGCCCTCTGGGGCCAACGTCCTGACTTTC. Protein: CATSTITRPPSGANVLTF.

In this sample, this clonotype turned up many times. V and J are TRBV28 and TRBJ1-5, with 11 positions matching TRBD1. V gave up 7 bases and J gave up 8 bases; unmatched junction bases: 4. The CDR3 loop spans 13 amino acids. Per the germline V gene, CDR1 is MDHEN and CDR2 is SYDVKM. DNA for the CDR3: TGTGCCAGCAAAAGGGACAGGGGGAAGCCCCAGCATTTT. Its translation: CASKRDRGKPQHF.

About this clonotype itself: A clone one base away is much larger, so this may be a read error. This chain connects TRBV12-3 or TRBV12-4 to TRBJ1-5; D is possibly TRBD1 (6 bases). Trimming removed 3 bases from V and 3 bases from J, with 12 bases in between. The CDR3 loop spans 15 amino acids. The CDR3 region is CASSLGATDNQPQHF. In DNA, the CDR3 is TGTGCCAGCAGTTTGGGGGCGACAGACAATCAGCCCCAGCATTTT.

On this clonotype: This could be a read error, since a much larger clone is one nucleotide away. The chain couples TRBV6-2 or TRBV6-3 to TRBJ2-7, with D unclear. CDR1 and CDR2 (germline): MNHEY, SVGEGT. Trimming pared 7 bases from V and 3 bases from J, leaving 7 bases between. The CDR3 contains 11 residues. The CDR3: CASIRFYEQYF. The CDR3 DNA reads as TGTGCCAGCATAAGGTTCTACGAGCAGTACTTC.

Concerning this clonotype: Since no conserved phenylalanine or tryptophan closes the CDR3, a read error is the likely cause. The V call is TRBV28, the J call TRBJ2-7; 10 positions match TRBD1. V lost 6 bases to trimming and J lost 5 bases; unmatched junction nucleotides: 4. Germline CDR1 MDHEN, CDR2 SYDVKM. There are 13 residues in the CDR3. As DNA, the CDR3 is TGTGCCAGCAGCATAGGGACAGGGGACGAGCAGTACTCC. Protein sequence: CASSIGTGDEQYS.

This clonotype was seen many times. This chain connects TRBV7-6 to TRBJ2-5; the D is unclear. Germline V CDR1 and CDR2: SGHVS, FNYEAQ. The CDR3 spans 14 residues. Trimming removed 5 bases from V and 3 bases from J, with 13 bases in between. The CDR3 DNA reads TGTGCCAGCAGCACCCCGACTTGGAAAGAGACCCAGTACTTC. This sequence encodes CASSTPTWKETQYF.

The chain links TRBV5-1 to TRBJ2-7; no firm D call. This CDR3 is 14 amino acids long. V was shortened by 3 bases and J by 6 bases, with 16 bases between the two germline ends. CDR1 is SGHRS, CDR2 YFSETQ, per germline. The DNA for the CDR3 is TGCGCCAGCAGCTCCGGATCGGGCACTGGCGAGCAGTACTTC. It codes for CASSSGSGTGEQYF. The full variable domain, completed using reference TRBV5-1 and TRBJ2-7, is KAGVTQTPRYLIKTRGQQVTLSCSPISGHRSVSWYQQTPGQGLQFLFEYFSETQRNKGNFPGRFSGRQFSNSRSEMNVSTLELGDSALYLCASSSGSGTGEQYFGPGTRLTVT.

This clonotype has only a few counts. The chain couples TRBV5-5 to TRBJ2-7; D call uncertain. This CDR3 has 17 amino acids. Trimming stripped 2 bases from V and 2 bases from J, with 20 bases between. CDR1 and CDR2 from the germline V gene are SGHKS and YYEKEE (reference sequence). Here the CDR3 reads CASSFPLGNHNTYEQYF. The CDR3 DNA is TGTGCCAGCAGCTTCCCCTTGGGCAACCATAATACCTACGAGCAGTACTTC.

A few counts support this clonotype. CDR3 sequence: CASSLLGRGGSRNDEQYF. CDR3 coding DNA: TGTGCCAGCAGCTTATTAGGTCGGGGCGGGAGCAGAAACGATGAGCAGTACTTC. The chain recombines TRBV7-9 with TRBJ2-7, with 7 bases aligning to TRBD2. Germline-derived CDR1 and CDR2 are SEHNR and FQNEAQ (reference sequence). The CDR3 has 18 amino acids. V shed 2 bases and J 7 bases; nucleotides not matched to a gene: 20.

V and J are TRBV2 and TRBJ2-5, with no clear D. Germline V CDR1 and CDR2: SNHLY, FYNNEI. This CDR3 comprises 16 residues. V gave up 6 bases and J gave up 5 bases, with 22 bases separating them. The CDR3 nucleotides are TGTGCCAGCAGCTCCACCCCTGAATATGGATCGGAGACCCAGTACTTC. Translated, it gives CASSSTPEYGSETQYF. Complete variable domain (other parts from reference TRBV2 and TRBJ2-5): EPEVTQTPSHQVTQMGQEVILRCVPISNHLYFYWYRQILGQKVEFLVSFYNNEISEKSEIFDDQFSVERPDGSNFTLKIRSTKLEDSAMYFCASSSTPEYGSETQYFGPGTRLLVL.

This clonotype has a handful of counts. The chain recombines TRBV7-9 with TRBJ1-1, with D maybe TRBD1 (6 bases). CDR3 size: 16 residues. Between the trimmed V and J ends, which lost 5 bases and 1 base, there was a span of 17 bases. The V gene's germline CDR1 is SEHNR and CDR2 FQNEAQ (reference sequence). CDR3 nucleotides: TGTGCCAGCAGCCCACAGGGACCCGGGGGGAACACTGAAGCTTTCTTT. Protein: CASSPQGPGGNTEAFF.

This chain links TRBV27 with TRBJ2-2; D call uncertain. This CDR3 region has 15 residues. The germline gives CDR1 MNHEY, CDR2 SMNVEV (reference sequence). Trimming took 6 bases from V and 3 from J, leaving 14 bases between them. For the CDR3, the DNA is TGTGCCAGCAGATTACTTTTCCCGGACACCGGGGAGCTGTTTTTT. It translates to CASRLLFPDTGELFF.

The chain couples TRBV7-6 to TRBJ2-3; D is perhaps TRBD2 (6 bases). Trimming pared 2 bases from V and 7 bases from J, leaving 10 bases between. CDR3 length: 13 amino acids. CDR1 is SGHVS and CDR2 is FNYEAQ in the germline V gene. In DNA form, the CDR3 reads TGTGCCAGCAGCTTACTACTAGCTTATACGCAGTATTTT. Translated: CASSLLLAYTQYF.

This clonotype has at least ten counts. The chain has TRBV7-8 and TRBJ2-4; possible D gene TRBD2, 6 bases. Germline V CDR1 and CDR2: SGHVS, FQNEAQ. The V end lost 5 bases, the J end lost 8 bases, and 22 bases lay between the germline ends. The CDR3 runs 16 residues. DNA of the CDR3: TGTGCCAGCAGCAAAAGGGTAGCGGCCATTGAGGACATTCAGTACTTC. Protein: CASSKRVAAIEDIQYF.

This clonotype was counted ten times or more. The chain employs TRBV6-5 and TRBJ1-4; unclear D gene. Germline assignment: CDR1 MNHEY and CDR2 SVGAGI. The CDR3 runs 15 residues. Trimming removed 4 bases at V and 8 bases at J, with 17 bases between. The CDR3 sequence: CASSFEQHEKEKLFF. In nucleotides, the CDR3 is TGTGCCAGCAGTTTTGAACAGCACGAAAAGGAAAAACTGTTTTTT.

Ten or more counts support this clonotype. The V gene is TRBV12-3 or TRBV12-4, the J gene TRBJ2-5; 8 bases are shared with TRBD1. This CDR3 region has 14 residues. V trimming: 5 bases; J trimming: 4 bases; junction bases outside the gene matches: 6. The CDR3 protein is CASSQGTGRETQYF. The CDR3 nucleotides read TGTGCCAGCAGTCAAGGGACAGGTCGAGAGACCCAGTACTTC.

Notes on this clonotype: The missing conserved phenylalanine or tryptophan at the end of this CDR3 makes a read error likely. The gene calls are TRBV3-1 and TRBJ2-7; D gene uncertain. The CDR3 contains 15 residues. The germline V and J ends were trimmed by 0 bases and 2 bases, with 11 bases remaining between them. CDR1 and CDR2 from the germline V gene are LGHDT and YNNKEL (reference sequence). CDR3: CASSQDRYPPYEQYL. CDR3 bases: TGTGCCAGCAGCCAAGATCGTTACCCCCCCTACGAGCAGTACCTC.

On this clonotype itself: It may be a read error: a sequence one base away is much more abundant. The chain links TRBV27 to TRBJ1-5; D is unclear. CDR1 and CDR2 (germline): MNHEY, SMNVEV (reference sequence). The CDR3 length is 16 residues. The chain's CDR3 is CACSLKGSFNGQPQHF. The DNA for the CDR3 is TGTGCCTGCAGTTTAAAGGGCAGTTTTAACGGCCAGCCCCAGCATTTT.

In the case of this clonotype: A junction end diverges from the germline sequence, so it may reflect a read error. Written as DNA, the CDR3 is TGTGCCAGCAGCCAGCTCCAGGGTTACGGCACCGGGGAGCTGTCTTTT. It is translated as CASSQLQGYGTGELSF. The chain employs TRBV11-2 and TRBJ2-2; D possibly uses TRBD1 or TRBD2 (5 bases each). Germline V CDR1 and CDR2: SGHAT, FQNNGV. The length of the CDR3 is 16 residues.

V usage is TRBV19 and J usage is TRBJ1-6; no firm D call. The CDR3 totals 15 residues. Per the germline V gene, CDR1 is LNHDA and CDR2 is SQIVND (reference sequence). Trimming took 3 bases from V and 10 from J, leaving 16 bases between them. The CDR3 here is CASSIGLPPRSPLHF. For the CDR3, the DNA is TGTGCCAGTAGTATCGGACTGCCGCCCCGATCACCCCTCCACTTT.

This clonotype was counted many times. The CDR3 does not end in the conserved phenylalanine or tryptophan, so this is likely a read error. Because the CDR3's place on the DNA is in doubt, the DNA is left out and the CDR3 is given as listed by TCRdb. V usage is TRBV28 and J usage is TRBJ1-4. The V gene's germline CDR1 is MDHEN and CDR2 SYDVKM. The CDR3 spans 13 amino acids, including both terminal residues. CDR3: CASSSSRRPDGEV.